This T cell receptor (beta chain) is from a study of blood T cell repertoires in COVID-19. Across the whole study: The study drew acute and convalescent COVID-19 samples from the United States, Italy and Spain.

Per the authors' pipeline: Estimation of nucleated cell counts was performed using reference gene primer amplification. Profiling relied on immunoSEQ multiplex PCR, and the TCRdb table lists in-frame clones only, not all of them. V, J and clone size derive from that table, while D and trimming were established from the DNA sequence. The sample has roughly 350,000 clones; about 92% are singletons. Cohort assignment relied on participant-reported clinical history. Donors of Cohort 3 who recovered were those that had two negative PCRs, clearance, or symptom resolution. CDR1 is MDHEN, CDR2 SYDVKM, per germline. This CDR3 spans 13 amino acids. Trimming removed 6 bases from V and 3 bases from J; junction bases left unmatched: 4.

Sequenced material: PBMCs or T cells enriched from blood (not recorded which). V usage is TRBV28 and J usage is TRBJ2-7; 8 nucleotides line up with TRBD2. The clonotype comes from a woman in her twenties or thirties who had recovered from COVID-19. CDR3 amino acids: CASRSTSGYEQYF. The CDR3 nucleotides are TGTGCCAGCAGGAGTACTAGCGGCTACGAGCAGTACTTC.